Here is one T cell receptor beta chain with its context. Additional DNA sequences in this sample encode the identical CDR3. Looked up from germline, CDR1 is SEHNR and CDR2 is FQNEAQ (reference sequence). CDR3 length: 16 residues. V was pared by 3 bases and J by 2 bases, with 2 bases of the junction left unmatched. Clones were sequenced by immunoSEQ multiplex PCR, and TCRdb holds only the in-frame ones, with some missing. The sample consists of about 170,000 clones, around 84% of them appearing once. This entry is derived from a study of blood T cell repertoires in COVID-19. This TCR came from a woman in her 70s with COVID-19, enrolled during active disease. Source material: peripheral blood. V gene TRBV7-9 combines with J gene TRBJ2-2, with TRBD2 identical over 11 bases. CDR3 nucleotide sequence: TGTGCCAGCAGCTTTAGCGGGAGGGCCAACACCGGGGAGCTGTTTTTT. It encodes CASSFSGRANTGELFF.